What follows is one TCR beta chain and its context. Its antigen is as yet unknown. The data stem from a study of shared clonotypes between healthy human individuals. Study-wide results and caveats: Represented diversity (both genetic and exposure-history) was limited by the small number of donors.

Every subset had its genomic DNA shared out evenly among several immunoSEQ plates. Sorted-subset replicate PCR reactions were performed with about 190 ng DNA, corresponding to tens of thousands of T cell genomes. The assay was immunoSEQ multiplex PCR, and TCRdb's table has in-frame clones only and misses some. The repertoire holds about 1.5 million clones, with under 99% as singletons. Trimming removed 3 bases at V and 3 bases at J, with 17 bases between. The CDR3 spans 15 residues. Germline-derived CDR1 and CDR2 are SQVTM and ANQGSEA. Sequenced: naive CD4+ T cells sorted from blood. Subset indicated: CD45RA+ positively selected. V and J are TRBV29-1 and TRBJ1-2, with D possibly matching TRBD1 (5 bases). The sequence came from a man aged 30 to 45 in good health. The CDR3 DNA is TGCAGCGTTGACAGGGAAGTTGGAGGGGACTATGGCTACACCTTC. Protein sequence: CSVDREVGGDYGYTF.